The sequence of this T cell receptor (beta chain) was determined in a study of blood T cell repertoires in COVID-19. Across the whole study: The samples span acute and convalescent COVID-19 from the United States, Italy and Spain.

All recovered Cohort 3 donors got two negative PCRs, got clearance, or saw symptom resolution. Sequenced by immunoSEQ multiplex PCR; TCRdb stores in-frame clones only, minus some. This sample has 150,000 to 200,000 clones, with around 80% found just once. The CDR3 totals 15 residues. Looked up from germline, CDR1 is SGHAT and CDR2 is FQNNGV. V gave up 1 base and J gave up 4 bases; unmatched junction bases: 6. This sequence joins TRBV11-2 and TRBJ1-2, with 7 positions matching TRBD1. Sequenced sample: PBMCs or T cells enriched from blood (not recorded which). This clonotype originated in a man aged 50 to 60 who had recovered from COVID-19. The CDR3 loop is CASSLAGQEAYGYTF. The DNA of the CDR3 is TGTGCCAGCAGCTTAGCCGGACAGGAGGCCTATGGCTACACCTTC. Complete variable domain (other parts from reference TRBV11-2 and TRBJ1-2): EAGVAQSPRYKIIEKRQSVAFWCNPISGHATLYWYQQILGQGPKLLIQFQNNGVVDDSQLPKDRFSAERLKGVDSTLKIQPAKLEDSAVYLCASSLAGQEAYGYTFGSGTRLTVV.